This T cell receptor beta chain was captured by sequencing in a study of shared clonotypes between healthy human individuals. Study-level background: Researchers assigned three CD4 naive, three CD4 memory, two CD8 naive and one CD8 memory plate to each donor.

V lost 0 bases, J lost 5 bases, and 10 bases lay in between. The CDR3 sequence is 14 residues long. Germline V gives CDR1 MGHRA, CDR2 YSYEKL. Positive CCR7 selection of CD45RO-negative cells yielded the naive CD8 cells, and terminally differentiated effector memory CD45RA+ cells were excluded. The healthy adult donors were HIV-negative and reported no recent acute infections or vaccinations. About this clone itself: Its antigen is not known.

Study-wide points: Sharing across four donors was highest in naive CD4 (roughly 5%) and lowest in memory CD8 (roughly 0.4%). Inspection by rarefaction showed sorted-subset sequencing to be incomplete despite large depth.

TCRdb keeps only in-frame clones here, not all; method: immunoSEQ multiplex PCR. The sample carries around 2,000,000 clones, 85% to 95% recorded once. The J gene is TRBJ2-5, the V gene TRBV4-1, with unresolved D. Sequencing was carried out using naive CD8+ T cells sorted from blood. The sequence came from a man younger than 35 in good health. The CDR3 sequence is CASSQEIAFETQYF. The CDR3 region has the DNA TGCGCCAGCAGCCAAGAAATAGCCTTTGAGACCCAGTACTTC.